This paragraph reports one T cell receptor beta chain. The data are from a study of blood T cell repertoires in COVID-19. As for the study in general: Whether acute or convalescent, the COVID-19 samples came from the United States, Italy and Spain. PBMCs, B-cell-depleted T cells, or T cells provided the cDNA or gDNA that made up the material.

Participant age was roughly 18 to 90 years, and participants resided in roughly 24 US areas. The V end lost 7 bases, the J end lost 9 bases, and 10 bases lay between the germline ends. CDR1 and CDR2 (germline): SNHLY, FYNNEI. CDR3 length: 12 amino acids. Authors' data handling: Amplification with reference gene primers provided the estimates of nucleated cell counts. Sequencing used immunoSEQ multiplex PCR; TCRdb keeps in-frame clones, though not all of them. V and J calls and clone size come straight from that table; D and trimming were deduced from the DNA. The profile shows hundreds of thousands of clones, nearly 90% of them singletons.

This chain joins TRBV2 and TRBJ1-6, with D possibly being TRBD1 (5 bases). Source material: PBMCs or T cells enriched from blood (not recorded which). The receptor comes from a woman between 18 and 30 years old with acute COVID-19. CDR3 nucleotide sequence: TGTGCCAGCATTCAGGGCGGTTCACCCCTCCACTTT. Amino acids: CASIQGGSPLHF.